This T cell receptor (beta chain) was retrieved from a study of blood T cell repertoires in COVID-19. As for the study in general: Donors in the United States, Italy and Spain gave samples during acute or convalescent COVID-19. From T cells, B-cell-depleted T cells, or PBMCs came the material, which was cDNA or gDNA.

Original analysis: From reference gene primer amplification, estimates of nucleated cell counts were derived. Profiled with immunoSEQ multiplex PCR; TCRdb holds only in-frame clones, not every one. Clonal size and the V and J genes are those of that table, whereas D and trimming came from the DNA. The sample has 250,000 to 300,000 clones, more than 80% seen once. This CDR3 spans 15 amino acids. CDR1 SGHTA and CDR2 FQGNSA come from the germline V gene. V was cut by 1 base and J by 2 bases, with 9 bases left in between. The sample was PBMCs or T cells enriched from blood (not recorded which). The receptor was derived from a woman aged 25-40 years who had recovered from COVID-19. The chain employs TRBV7-2 and TRBJ2-1; D not resolved. CDR3 sequence reads: CASSLVATTYNEQFF. The CDR3, as DNA: TGTGCCAGCAGCTTAGTGGCCACCACCTACAATGAGCAGTTCTTC. Filled out from reference TRBV7-2 and TRBJ2-1, the complete variable domain reads GAGVSQSPSNKVTEKGKDVELRCDPISGHTALYWYRQSLGQGLEFLIYFQGNSAPDKSGLPSDRFSAERTGGSVSTLTIQRTQQEDSAVYLCASSLVATTYNEQFFGPGTRLTVL.